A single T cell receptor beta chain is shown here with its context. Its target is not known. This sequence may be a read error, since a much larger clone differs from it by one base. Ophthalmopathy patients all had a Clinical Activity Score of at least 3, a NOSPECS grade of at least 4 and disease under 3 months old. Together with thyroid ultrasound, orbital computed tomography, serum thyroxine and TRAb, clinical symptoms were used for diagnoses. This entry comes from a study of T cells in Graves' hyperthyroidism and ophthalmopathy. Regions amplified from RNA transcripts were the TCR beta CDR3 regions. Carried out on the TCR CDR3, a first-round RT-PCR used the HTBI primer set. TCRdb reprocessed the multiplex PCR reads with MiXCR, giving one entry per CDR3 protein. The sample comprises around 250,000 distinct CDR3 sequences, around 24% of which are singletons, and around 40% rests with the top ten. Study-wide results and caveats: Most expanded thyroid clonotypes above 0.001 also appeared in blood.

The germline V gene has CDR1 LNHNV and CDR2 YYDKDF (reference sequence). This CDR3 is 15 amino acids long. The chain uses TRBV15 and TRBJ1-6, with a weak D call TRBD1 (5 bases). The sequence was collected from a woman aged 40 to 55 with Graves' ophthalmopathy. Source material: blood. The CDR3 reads CVTSSGVPGRGPLHF. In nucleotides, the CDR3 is TGTGTCACCAGCAGCGGGGTACCGGGGCGCGGACCCCTCCACTTT.